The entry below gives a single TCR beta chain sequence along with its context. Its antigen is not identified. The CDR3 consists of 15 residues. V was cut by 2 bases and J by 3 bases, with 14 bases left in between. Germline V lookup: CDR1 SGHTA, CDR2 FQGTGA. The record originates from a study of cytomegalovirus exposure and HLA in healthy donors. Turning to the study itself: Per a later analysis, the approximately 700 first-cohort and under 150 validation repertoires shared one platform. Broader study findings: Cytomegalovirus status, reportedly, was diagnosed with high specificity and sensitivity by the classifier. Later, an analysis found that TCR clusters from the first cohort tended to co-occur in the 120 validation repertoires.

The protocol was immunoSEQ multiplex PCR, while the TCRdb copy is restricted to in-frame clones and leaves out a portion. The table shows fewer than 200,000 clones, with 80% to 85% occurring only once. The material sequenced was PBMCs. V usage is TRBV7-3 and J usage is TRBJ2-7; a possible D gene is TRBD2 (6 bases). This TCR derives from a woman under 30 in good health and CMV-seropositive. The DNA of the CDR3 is TGTGCCAGCAGCTTAGGAGGGACGGGGGTCTACGAGCAGTACTTC. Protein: CASSLGGTGVYEQYF.